The 22 T cell receptor beta chains in this list originate from one sample, sequenced in a study of T cells in Graves' hyperthyroidism and ophthalmopathy. Researchers took RNA transcripts and amplified the TCR beta CDR3 regions from them. Primed by the HTBI set, a first-round RT-PCR was run on the TCR CDR3. One entry per CDR3 protein results from TCRdb running MiXCR on the multiplex PCR reads. This sample has over 300,000 distinct CDR3 sequences, with approximately 13% found just once. The sample was blood. Receptor source: a woman aged 55 to 70 with Graves' hyperthyroidism.

This clonotype was seen a handful of times. The rearrangement links TRBV9 to TRBJ1-2; the D gene is possibly TRBD1 (6 bases). Trimming cost V 3 bases and J 4 bases, with 19 bases left between them. The CDR3 totals 16 residues. The germline V gene has CDR1 SGDLS and CDR2 YYNGEE. The chain's CDR3 is CASSAQRGEYSYGYTF. CDR3 DNA: TGTGCCAGCAGCGCCCAGAGGGGGGAATATAGCTATGGCTACACCTTC.

J is TRBJ1-2 and V is TRBV19, with D unresolved. V dropped 3 bases and J dropped 5 bases, with 7 bases sitting between them. Looked up from germline, CDR1 is LNHDA and CDR2 is SQIVND (reference sequence). CDR3 length: 12 amino acids. CDR3 DNA sequence: TGTGCCAGTAGTATCGCAGGTTATGGCTACACCTTC. Protein product: CASSIAGYGYTF.

This clonotype was picked up many times. The V and J genes are TRBV2 and TRBJ1-2; D not resolved. Trimming shortened V by 0 bases and J by 8 bases, and 16 bases separated the two germline ends. This CDR3 is built from 15 residues. Per the germline V gene, CDR1 is SNHLY and CDR2 is FYNNEI. CDR3 nucleotide sequence: TGTGCCAGCAGTGAAGCGCTCGGGGTTGGATACGGCTACACCTTC. Its translation is CASSEALGVGYGYTF.

This clonotype was picked up many times. J is TRBJ2-3 and V is TRBV29-1; 8 nucleotides line up with TRBD1. Unmatched junction bases numbered 6, after V lost 3 bases and J lost 1 base. The CDR3 length is 15 residues. CDR1 and CDR2 from the germline V gene are SQVTM and ANQGSEA. DNA of the CDR3: TGCAGCGTTGACTTCGACAGGGGAGGCACAGATACGCAGTATTTT. Residues: CSVDFDRGGTDTQYF.

CDR3: CASSSRAVVEQFF. The CDR3 DNA reads as TGTGCCAGCAGTTCGAGGGCGGTGGTGGAGCAGTTCTTC. The chain joins TRBV6-2 or TRBV6-3 to TRBJ2-1, with D tentatively TRBD2 (5 bases). The CDR3 has 13 amino acids. V shed 4 bases and J shed 10 bases, with 14 bases lying between them. Germline-derived CDR1 and CDR2 are MNHEY and SVGEGT.

V usage is TRBV19 and J usage is TRBJ2-2; unclear D gene. Trimming took 2 bases from V and 3 from J, leaving 7 bases between them. The CDR3 is 14 residues long. CDR1 is LNHDA, CDR2 SQIVND, per germline (reference sequence). In nucleotides, the CDR3 is TGTGCCAGTAGTATAACCTCCGACACCGGGGAGCTGTTTTTT. Protein sequence: CASSITSDTGELFF.

This clonotype was seen many times. This chain uses TRBV6-5 with TRBJ1-2; weak D call: TRBD1 (5 bases). Germline V lookup: CDR1 MNHEY, CDR2 SVGAGI. CDR3 length: 14 amino acids. The V gene lost 2 bases and the J gene lost 2 bases, with 9 bases spanning the gap. The CDR3 DNA sequence: TGTGCCAGCAGTTACGACAGCAAAAACTATGGCTACACCTTC. This gives the protein CASSYDSKNYGYTF.

This clonotype was seen only a few times. The chain employs TRBV6-1 and TRBJ2-3; D not resolved. The V gene's germline CDR1 is MNHNS and CDR2 SASEGT. V lost 1 base, J lost 6 bases, and 8 bases lay in between. This CDR3 region has 13 residues. The CDR3 DNA follows: TGTGCCAGCAGTGAAGAGAGATCTGATACGCAGTATTTT. Protein product: CASSEERSDTQYF.

The sample holds many counts of this clonotype. The CDR3: CSAVAEPYGSEQFF. The DNA of the CDR3 is TGCAGTGCGGTAGCGGAACCTTATGGTTCTGAGCAGTTCTTC. The V call is TRBV20-1, the J call TRBJ2-1; the D gene is possibly TRBD2 (6 bases). The length of the CDR3 is 14 residues. V was trimmed by 6 bases and J by 9 bases, leaving 21 bases between them. CDR1 and CDR2 from the germline V gene are DFQATT and SNEGSKA (reference sequence).

The sample holds many counts of this clonotype. The CDR3 loop reads CASSPGLAGGLEQFF. CDR3 in DNA: TGCGCCAGCAGCCCCGGACTAGCGGGAGGTCTTGAGCAGTTCTTC. V usage is TRBV5-1 and J usage is TRBJ2-1, with 14 bases lining up with TRBD2. Germline V gives CDR1 SGHRS, CDR2 YFSETQ. Trimming took 4 bases from V and 9 from J; bases not matched to a gene: 6. This CDR3 comprises 15 residues.

This clonotype was seen many times. The gene calls are TRBV20-1 and TRBJ2-3, with TRBD2 matching 7 bases. The CDR3 is 15 amino acids. J lost 6 bases, V lost 0 bases, and 9 bases had no gene match. From germline, CDR1 is DFQATT and CDR2 SNEGSKA (reference sequence). CDR3 protein: CSARDRGGSRDTQYF. DNA for the CDR3: TGCAGTGCTAGAGATAGGGGCGGGAGTCGGGATACGCAGTATTTT.

J is TRBJ2-1 and V is TRBV19; 7 bases line up with TRBD2. Looked up from germline, CDR1 is LNHDA and CDR2 is SQIVND (reference sequence). V trimming: 3 bases; J trimming: 12 bases; junction bases outside the gene matches: 8. This CDR3 spans 13 amino acids. CDR3 sequence: CASSMGEGGRQFF. CDR3 DNA sequence: TGTGCCAGTAGTATGGGAGAGGGCGGGAGGCAGTTCTTC.

In this sample, this clonotype turned up a few times. The rearrangement uses TRBV7-9 and TRBJ1-4; D is unclear. CDR3 length: 15 amino acids. Trimming removed 0 bases at V and 5 bases at J, with 10 bases between. CDR1 is SEHNR and CDR2 is FQNEAQ in the germline V gene (reference sequence). The CDR3 spells CASSLAEGFNEKLFF. In DNA, the CDR3 is TGTGCCAGCAGCTTAGCGGAGGGATTCAATGAAAAACTGTTTTTT.

This chain connects TRBV7-9 to TRBJ1-2; maybe TRBD1 (5 bases). Germline CDR1 SEHNR, CDR2 FQNEAQ (reference sequence). The CDR3 is made up of 13 amino acids. V lost 2 bases and J 3 bases, leaving 7 bases between the germline ends. This CDR3 reads CASSLPQDYGYTF. CDR3 sequence (DNA): TGTGCCAGCAGCTTACCACAGGACTATGGCTACACCTTC. Using reference TRBV7-9 and TRBJ1-2 for the parts outside the CDR3, the full variable domain is DTGVSQNPRHKITKRGQNVTFRCDPISEHNRLYWYRQTLGQGPEFLTYFQNEAQLEKSRLLSDRFSAERPKGSFSTLEIQRTEQGDSAMYLCASSLPQDYGYTFGSGTRLTVV.

The chain couples TRBV25-1 to TRBJ2-2, with D perhaps matching TRBD1 or TRBD2 (7 bases each). This CDR3 is 14 amino acids long. The germline CDR1 and CDR2 sequences are MGHDK and SYGVNS. The V gene lost 7 bases and the J gene lost 5 bases, with 14 bases spanning the gap. The CDR3 loop reads CASTRQGGTGELFF. The CDR3 region has the DNA TGTGCCAGCACTAGACAGGGAGGGACCGGGGAGCTGTTTTTT.

The chain has TRBV12-3 or TRBV12-4 and TRBJ1-3, with a weak D call TRBD1 (6 bases). The ends were cut back, 4 bases at V and 0 bases at J, with 13 bases in the middle. The length of the CDR3 is 16 residues. CDR3 nucleotides: TGTGCCAGCAGTTCCTACCGGGACAACTCTGGAAACACCATATATTTT. This codes for CASSSYRDNSGNTIYF.

At least ten counts were recorded for this clonotype. The chain joins TRBV27 to TRBJ2-1; maybe TRBD1 (5 bases). With 0 bases removed from V and 2 bases from J, the gap between germline ends came to 8 bases. In germline, CDR1 is MNHEY, CDR2 SMNVEV (reference sequence). This CDR3 region has 15 residues. Here the CDR3 reads CASSLSRTPYNEQFF. The CDR3 bases are TGTGCCAGCAGTTTATCCAGGACACCCTACAATGAGCAGTTCTTC.

In its sample, this clonotype was seen many times. In DNA form, the CDR3 reads TGTGCCAGCAGTTTATTAGGGCAGGGGTATCAGCCCCAGCATTTT. Translation gives CASSLLGQGYQPQHF. The chain has TRBV28 and TRBJ1-5, with D possibly being TRBD1 (6 bases). V was trimmed by 1 base and J by 5 bases, leaving 12 bases between them. This CDR3 has 15 amino acids. The germline CDR1 and CDR2 sequences are MDHEN and SYDVKM.

The chain recombines TRBV7-3 with TRBJ2-2, with D uncertain. The CDR3 sequence is 14 residues long. Trimming stripped 1 base from V and 8 bases from J, with 11 bases between. From germline, CDR1 is SGHTA and CDR2 FQGTGA. CDR3 sequence reads: CASSLRTAPGELFF. The CDR3 bases are TGTGCCAGCAGCTTAAGAACAGCTCCGGGGGAGCTGTTTTTT. Looking up the rest from reference TRBV7-3 and TRBJ2-2 gives the full variable domain: GAGVSQTPSNKVTEKGKYVELRCDPISGHTALYWYRQSLGQGPEFLIYFQGTGAADDSGLPNDRFFAVRPEGSVSTLKIQRTERGDSAVYLCASSLRTAPGELFFGEGSRLTVL.

The J gene is TRBJ1-2, the V gene TRBV7-9, with D perhaps TRBD1 (5 bases). The germline V gene encodes CDR1 SEHNR and CDR2 FQNEAQ (reference sequence). This CDR3 is 13 amino acids long. V was trimmed by 1 base and J by 3 bases, leaving 6 bases between them. CDR3 DNA sequence: TGTGCCAGCAGCTTAGGGGGCTACTATGGCTACACCTTC. Translation gives CASSLGGYYGYTF.

This clonotype came up many times. This rearrangement joins TRBV28 to TRBJ2-3, with TRBD2 matching over 14 bases. The CDR3 spans 18 residues. Losses at the gene ends were 6 bases for V and 3 bases for J; bases not matched to a gene: 11. Germline V gene sequence: CDR1 MDHEN, CDR2 SYDVKM. The CDR3 sequence is CASSLYGTSGSKTDTQYF. CDR3 coding DNA: TGTGCCAGCAGCCTCTACGGGACTAGCGGGAGTAAGACAGATACGCAGTATTTT.

This clonotype was found many times. The genes are TRBV20-1 and TRBJ1-2, with TRBD1 as a possible D gene (6 bases). CDR3 size: 12 residues. V dropped 5 bases and J dropped 4 bases, with 11 bases sitting between them. The V gene's germline CDR1 is DFQATT and CDR2 SNEGSKA (reference sequence). The CDR3 region has the DNA TGCAGTGCTCCCGGACAGACCTATGGCTACACCTTC. The encoded protein is CSAPGQTYGYTF.